These 24 T cell receptor beta chains were sequenced from one sample in a study of blood T cell repertoires in COVID-19. Sequencing used immunoSEQ multiplex PCR; TCRdb keeps in-frame clones, though not all of them. Among around 130,000 clones, about 87% were seen once, and the ten largest hold under 6.5%. Source material: peripheral blood. These receptors originate from a human donor in a cohort sampled during active COVID-19.

The genes are TRBV27 and TRBJ2-3, with 10 bases identical to TRBD1. Trimming removed 8 bases from V and 3 bases from J; junction bases left unmatched: 5. This CDR3 is 14 amino acids long. Germline CDR1 MNHEY, CDR2 SMNVEV (reference sequence). CDR3 amino acids: CASADRGKTDTQYF. CDR3 bases: TGTGCCAGCGCGGACAGGGGGAAGACAGATACGCAGTATTTT.

The rearrangement joins TRBV5-8 to TRBJ2-5, with D hard to call. This CDR3 spans 13 amino acids. Germline V gives CDR1 SGHTS, CDR2 YDEGEE. Trimming removed 7 bases from V and 5 bases from J, with 15 bases in between. CDR3 protein: CASSGFRSETQYF. The CDR3 nucleotides read TGTGCCAGCTCAGGCTTCCGCTCGGAGACCCAGTACTTC.

This chain connects TRBV14 to TRBJ1-1; D gene ambiguous. CDR1 and CDR2 from the germline V gene are SGHDN and FVKESK. The CDR3 has 13 residues. V lost 0 bases and J lost 9, with 11 bases in between. This chain's CDR3 is CASSQDEGGKAFF. DNA of the CDR3: TGTGCCAGCAGCCAAGACGAGGGCGGGAAAGCTTTCTTT.

The chain combines TRBV24-1 with TRBJ1-1; 7 bases fit TRBD1. The CDR3 covers 16 residues. Germline V gene lookup returns CDR1 KGHDR and CDR2 SFDVKD. After removal of 4 bases from V and 4 bases from J, the junction contained 11 bases not matched to a gene. The CDR3 loop is CATSETYRGRTTEAFF. CDR3 DNA: TGTGCCACCAGTGAAACTTACAGGGGAAGAACCACTGAAGCTTTCTTT.

This chain links TRBV7-3 with TRBJ2-3; possibly TRBD2 for D (7 bases). V lost 4 bases, J lost 2 bases, and 10 bases lay in between. This CDR3 has 14 residues. CDR1 is SGHTA, CDR2 FQGTGA, per germline. CDR3 coding DNA: TGTGCCAGCAGCTCGGGGGGCCCCACAGATACGCAGTATTTT. This sequence encodes CASSSGGPTDTQYF.

V usage is TRBV6-5 and J usage is TRBJ2-2, with D unresolved. Trimming pared 6 bases from V and 8 bases from J, leaving 10 bases between. This CDR3 region has 12 residues. Looked up from germline, CDR1 is MNHEY and CDR2 is SVGAGI. The CDR3 is CASSLLFGELFF. CDR3 nucleotide sequence: TGTGCCAGCAGCCTCCTCTTTGGGGAGCTGTTTTTT.

The chain has TRBV10-1 and TRBJ2-7; D perhaps matches TRBD1 (6 bases). Germline lookup yields CDR1 WNHNN and CDR2 SYGVQD (reference sequence). The CDR3 covers 13 residues. V was cut by 2 bases and J by 5 bases, with 10 bases left in between. This chain's CDR3 is CASSEGRGNEQYF. CDR3 coding DNA: TGCGCCAGCAGTGAGGGCAGGGGAAACGAGCAGTACTTC.

The chain combines TRBV6-5 with TRBJ1-2; possibly TRBD1 for D (5 bases). Germline V lookup: CDR1 MNHEY, CDR2 SVGAGI. V gave up 8 bases and J gave up 4 bases, with 8 bases separating them. This CDR3 spans 11 amino acids. CDR3: CASEGVYGYTF. The CDR3 DNA reads TGTGCCAGCGAAGGGGTCTATGGCTACACCTTC.

This chain uses TRBV30 with TRBJ2-2; D is uncertain. V lost 4 bases and J lost 5, with 8 bases in between. Germline V CDR1 and CDR2: GTSNPN, SVGIG (reference sequence). The CDR3 has 12 amino acids. The chain's CDR3 is CAWIGETGELFF. CDR3 bases: TGTGCCTGGATCGGAGAGACCGGGGAGCTGTTTTTT.

This clone was seen at least ten times. The chain joins TRBV6-1 to TRBJ2-3, with TRBD2 matching 8 bases. The trim removed 3 bases at V and 4 bases at J, leaving 6 bases unmatched. Germline-derived CDR1 and CDR2 are MNHNS and SASEGT. The CDR3 sequence is 15 residues long. The CDR3 reads CASSEKAGGPDTQYF. The DNA of the CDR3 is TGTGCCAGCAGTGAGAAGGCGGGAGGTCCAGATACGCAGTATTTT.

There are a few counts of this clone. The rearrangement joins TRBV3-1 (or the pseudogene TRBV3-2) to TRBJ1-5; no clear D gene. The CDR3 sequence is 13 residues long. The V and J ends lost 0 bases and 7 bases respectively, with 7 bases between them. Germline values: CDR1 LGHDT, CDR2 YNNKEL (reference sequence). This CDR3 is CASSQEQRQPQHF. The CDR3 DNA sequence: TGTGCCAGCAGCCAAGAGCAGCGGCAGCCCCAGCATTTT.

This chain joins TRBV9 and TRBJ1-1; the D is unclear. The germline V and J ends were trimmed by 0 bases and 1 base, with 7 bases remaining between them. CDR3 length equals 14 residues. Germline V CDR1 and CDR2: SGDLS, YYNGEE. The CDR3 sequence: CASSVDTRNTEAFF. The CDR3 nucleotides read TGTGCCAGCAGCGTAGACACCCGGAACACTGAAGCTTTCTTT. Based on the CDR3 plus reference TRBV9 and TRBJ1-1, the full variable domain is DSGVTQTPKHLITATGQRVTLRCSPRSGDLSVYWYQQSLDQGLQFLIQYYNGEERAKGNILERFSAQQFPDLHSELNLSSLELGDSALYFCASSVDTRNTEAFFGQGTRLTVV.

This chain links TRBV19 with TRBJ1-2, with 10 positions matching TRBD1. With 4 bases clipped from V and 6 bases from J, the junction kept 11 bases outside the gene matches. The CDR3 contains 16 residues. CDR1 is LNHDA and CDR2 is SQIVND in the germline V gene (reference sequence). CDR3 sequence reads: CASSTQPRDRGNGYTF. In nucleotides, the CDR3 is TGTGCCAGTAGTACGCAACCCCGGGACAGGGGAAATGGCTACACCTTC. Using reference TRBV19 and TRBJ1-2 for the parts outside the CDR3, the full variable domain is DGGITQSPKYLFRKEGQNVTLSCEQNLNHDAMYWYRQDPGQGLRLIYYSQIVNDFQKGDIAEGYSVSREKKESFPLTVTSAQKNPTAFYLCASSTQPRDRGNGYTFGSGTRLTVV.

This clone was recorded once. J is TRBJ1-2 and V is TRBV28; 7 bases align to TRBD1. J was trimmed by 4 bases and V by 2 bases; bases with no gene match: 13. CDR3 size: 17 residues. CDR1 and CDR2 from the germline V gene are MDHEN and SYDVKM. This CDR3 reads CASSLGLPGQQFYGYTF. The CDR3 DNA follows: TGTGCCAGCAGTTTAGGTTTACCGGGACAGCAATTCTATGGCTACACCTTC.

This clone was detected only once. J is TRBJ1-4 and V is TRBV3-1 (or the pseudogene TRBV3-2); 10 positions match TRBD1. CDR3 length equals 16 residues. Per the germline V gene, CDR1 is LGHDT and CDR2 is YNNKEL (reference sequence). Losses at the gene ends were 8 bases for V and 1 base for J; bases not matched to a gene: 7. The CDR3 DNA sequence: TGTGCCAGCGGAGGCGGGACAGGGGTAACTAATGAAAAACTGTTTTTT. Amino acids: CASGGGTGVTNEKLFF.

The CDR3 DNA is TGTGCCAGCAGCTTAACCGGGAGGAGTTACGAGCAGTACTTC. It specifies CASSLTGRSYEQYF. V and J are TRBV7-9 and TRBJ2-7; the match to TRBD2 covers 7 bases. V shed 2 bases and J 4 bases; nucleotides not matched to a gene: 5. Germline loops: CDR1 SEHNR, CDR2 FQNEAQ (reference sequence). The CDR3 spans 14 residues.

This clone has just a few counts. This chain links TRBV6-2 or TRBV6-3 with TRBJ2-1; 8 bases line up with TRBD2. The V gene's germline CDR1 is MNHEY and CDR2 SVGEGT. This CDR3 is 20 amino acids long. V shed 4 bases and J 1 base; nucleotides not matched to a gene: 18. CDR3 sequence: CASSFPDYPGGSGSYNEQFF. The CDR3 DNA reads as TGTGCCAGCAGTTTCCCGGACTACCCGGGAGGGTCGGGTTCCTACAATGAGCAGTTCTTC.

The chain joins TRBV4-1 to TRBJ2-7, with 7 positions matching TRBD2. In germline, CDR1 is MGHRA, CDR2 YSYEKL. CDR3 length: 15 residues. Trimming cost V 6 bases and J 0 bases; bases outside gene matches: 8. CDR3 region: CASRAAGTTSYEQYF. CDR3 nucleotides: TGCGCCAGCAGAGCAGCGGGAACAACCTCCTACGAGCAGTACTTC.

This clone came up once. The chain carries TRBV9 and TRBJ2-3, with 7 bases identical to TRBD2. CDR1 and CDR2 from the germline V gene are SGDLS and YYNGEE. The ends lost 1 base at V and 2 bases at J; junction bases unmatched: 10. This CDR3 has 17 amino acids. CDR3 residues: CASSVWELAVTTDTQYF. CDR3 DNA: TGTGCCAGCAGCGTATGGGAGCTAGCGGTGACCACAGATACGCAGTATTTT. The full variable domain, rest sourced from reference TRBV9 and TRBJ2-3, is DSGVTQTPKHLITATGQRVTLRCSPRSGDLSVYWYQQSLDQGLQFLIQYYNGEERAKGNILERFSAQQFPDLHSELNLSSLELGDSALYFCASSVWELAVTTDTQYFGPGTRLTVL.

This clone was counted only a few times. The V gene is TRBV2, the J gene TRBJ2-1; 12 positions match TRBD1. This CDR3 has 14 amino acids. Looked up from germline, CDR1 is SNHLY and CDR2 is FYNNEI. V lost 8 bases to trimming and J lost 8 bases; unmatched junction nucleotides: 7. The CDR3 region has the DNA TGTGCCAGCTACCGGGACAGGGGGCGGCATGAGCAGTTCTTC. This gives the protein CASYRDRGRHEQFF.

The gene calls are TRBV4-1 and TRBJ2-5; TRBD2 matches 10 bases. J was trimmed by 0 bases and V by 0 bases; bases with no gene match: 13. Germline-derived CDR1 and CDR2 are MGHRA and YSYEKL. The CDR3 has 20 residues. In DNA, the CDR3 is TGCGCCAGCAGCCAAGACGGGTGGGCAAGCGGGGGGGAAAACCAAGAGACCCAGTACTTC. Its protein is CASSQDGWASGGENQETQYF.

The chain links TRBV27 to TRBJ2-3; D is perhaps TRBD2 (5 bases). Germline CDR1 MNHEY, CDR2 SMNVEV (reference sequence). Between the trimmed V and J ends, which lost 8 bases and 4 bases, there was a span of 16 bases. CDR3 length: 14 amino acids. The CDR3, as DNA: TGTGCCAGCGGGTCGAGGGCAGGTTCAGATACGCAGTATTTT. This codes for CASGSRAGSDTQYF.

This clone appeared a single time. This sequence joins TRBV29-1 and TRBJ1-1; D is unresolved. The V end lost 8 bases, the J end lost 1 base, and 14 bases lay between the germline ends. The CDR3 totals 13 residues. CDR1 and CDR2 (germline): SQVTM, ANQGSEA. The CDR3 sequence is CSHAVRGNTEAFF. The CDR3 coding sequence is TGCAGCCATGCAGTTCGGGGGAACACTGAAGCTTTCTTT.

The chain links TRBV4-2 to TRBJ2-3; 13 bases align to TRBD2. The junction had 8 bases not matched to a gene; V was cut back by 4 bases and J by 4 bases. Per germline, CDR1 LGHNA and CDR2 YNFKEQ. This CDR3 contains 17 residues. The CDR3 reads CASSPLVTSGGSDTQYF. The CDR3 coding sequence is TGTGCCAGCAGCCCCCTCGTGACTAGCGGGGGGTCAGATACGCAGTATTTT.